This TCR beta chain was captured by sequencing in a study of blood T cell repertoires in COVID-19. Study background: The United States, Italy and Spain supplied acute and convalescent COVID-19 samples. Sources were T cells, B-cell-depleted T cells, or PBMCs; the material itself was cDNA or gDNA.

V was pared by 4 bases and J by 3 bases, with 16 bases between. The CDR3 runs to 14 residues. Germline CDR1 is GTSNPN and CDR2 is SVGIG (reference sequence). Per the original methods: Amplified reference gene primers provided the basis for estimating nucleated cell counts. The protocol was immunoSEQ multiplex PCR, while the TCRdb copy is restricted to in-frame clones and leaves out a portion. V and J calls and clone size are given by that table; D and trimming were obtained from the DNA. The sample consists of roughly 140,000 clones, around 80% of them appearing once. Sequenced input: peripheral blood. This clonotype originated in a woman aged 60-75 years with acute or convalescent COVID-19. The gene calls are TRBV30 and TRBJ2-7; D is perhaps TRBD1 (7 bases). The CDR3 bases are TGTGCCTGGACCACGGGGGACAGCTTCTACGAGCAGTACTTC. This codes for CAWTTGDSFYEQYF.